This section outlines one T cell receptor (beta chain) sequence together with its context. This entry belongs to a study of T cell responses to AZD1222 COVID-19 vaccine. Assay used: immunoSEQ multiplex PCR; TCRdb lists only in-frame clones, some missing. The sample contains approximately 150,000 clones, 90% to 95% of which appear only once. V lost 0 bases, J lost 2 bases, and 5 bases stayed unmatched. Germline loops: CDR1 LGHNA, CDR2 YSLEER. This CDR3 region has 16 residues. The V gene is TRBV4-3, the J gene TRBJ1-2; 8 bases are shared with TRBD1. This sequence originates from an adult in good health. The material was peripheral blood, obtained on day 0 of AZD1222 vaccination. CDR3 sequence reads: CASSQDLAGGNYGYTF. CDR3 bases: TGCGCCAGCAGCCAAGATCTGGCAGGGGGCAACTATGGCTACACCTTC.